A single sample gave rise to the 27 T cell receptor beta chains below, sequenced in a study of T cell changes during pregnancy in multiple sclerosis. Clones were read by immunoSEQ multiplex PCR, and TCRdb kept only the in-frame ones, dropping some. Of approximately 57,000 clones in the sample, approximately 90% were seen once. The specimen comprised peripheral blood, sampled after pregnancy. These receptors all stem from a female donor in good health, enrolled as a control in a pregnancy study.

The CDR3 reads CASYTGSPTEAFF. CDR3 nucleotides: TGCGCCAGTTACACAGGGTCTCCCACTGAAGCTTTCTTT. The chain has TRBV10-1 and TRBJ1-1, with a weak D call TRBD1 (6 bases). V lost 9 bases and J 4 bases, leaving 15 bases between the germline ends. This CDR3 has 13 amino acids. Germline CDR1 WNHNN, CDR2 SYGVQD (reference sequence).

V is TRBV11-3 and J is TRBJ1-4; D may be TRBD1 (6 bases). Germline CDR1 reads SGHNT; CDR2 reads YENEEA. V lost 2 bases to trimming and J lost 0 bases, with 10 bases between them. The CDR3 contains 16 residues. Here the CDR3 reads CASSLKRTATNEKLFF. CDR3 coding DNA: TGTGCCAGCAGCTTAAAGCGGACAGCAACTAATGAAAAACTGTTTTTT.

V and J are TRBV6-1 and TRBJ1-1, with D uncertain. CDR1 and CDR2 from the germline V gene are MNHNS and SASEGT. The ends were cut back, 5 bases at V and 1 base at J, with 14 bases in the middle. This CDR3 spans 15 amino acids. The CDR3 bases are TGTGCCAGCAGTTCCCGGAGGGCAGGGAACACTGAAGCTTTCTTT. It yields the protein CASSSRRAGNTEAFF.

The rearrangement joins TRBV14 to TRBJ1-2; D unclear. This CDR3 is 13 amino acids long. From germline, CDR1 is SGHDN and CDR2 FVKESK. V was clipped by 2 bases and J by 2 bases, with 6 bases between them. CDR3 protein: CASSQSLNYGYTF. The CDR3 nucleotides are TGTGCCAGCAGCCAAAGCCTGAACTATGGCTACACCTTC. The full variable domain, in which reference TRBV14 and TRBJ1-2 provide the parts outside the CDR3, is EAGVTQFPSHSVIEKGQTVTLRCDPISGHDNLYWYRRVMGKEIKFLLHFVKESKQDESGMPNNRFLAERTGGTYSTLKVQPAELEDSGVYFCASSQSLNYGYTFGSGTRLTVV.

The genes are TRBV6-6 and TRBJ1-1; TRBD1 aligns across 7 bases. CDR1 and CDR2 from the germline V gene are MNHNY and SVGAGI (reference sequence). There are 13 residues in the CDR3. V lost 6 bases and J lost 3; bases outside the gene matches: 4. CDR3 DNA sequence: TGTGCCAGCAGCCCCCAGGGGGACACTGAAGCTTTCTTT. Translation gives CASSPQGDTEAFF.

The count of this clone is one. This chain connects TRBV6-5 to TRBJ1-1; perhaps TRBD1 as D (6 bases). The CDR3 extends over 14 amino acids. CDR1 is MNHEY and CDR2 is SVGAGI in the germline V gene. V lost 2 bases, J lost 5 bases, and 12 bases lay in between. CDR3: CASSYRTRGTEAFF. The CDR3 nucleotides read TGTGCCAGCAGTTACAGGACGAGGGGGACTGAAGCTTTCTTT.

The chain uses TRBV21-1 and TRBJ2-1; the table gives TRBD2 as D, unverified against the DNA. TRBV21-1 is designated a pseudogene. This CDR3 is 16 amino acids long. Written as DNA, the CDR3 is TGTGCCAGCAGCTCCCTCTTTTCCGTTCCTTACAATGAGCAGTTCTTC. Translating gives CASSSLFSVPYNEQFF.

This clone has a single count. The chain is built from TRBV7-9 and TRBJ2-7, with 8 bases lining up with TRBD2. The CDR3 is made up of 12 amino acids. Germline V gene data show CDR1 as SEHNR and CDR2 as FQNEAQ (reference sequence). V shed 5 bases and J 6 bases; nucleotides not matched to a gene: 3. CDR3: CASSPGRVEQYF. The CDR3 bases are TGTGCCAGCAGCCCCGGGAGGGTCGAGCAGTACTTC.

The chain combines TRBV19 with TRBJ1-4; 8 bases fit TRBD1. CDR3 length: 16 amino acids. V lost 6 bases to trimming and J lost 2 bases; unmatched junction nucleotides: 8. Germline V gives CDR1 LNHDA, CDR2 SQIVND (reference sequence). The CDR3 reads CASRLQGATTNEKLFF. The DNA of the CDR3 is TGTGCCAGTAGACTTCAGGGGGCAACTACTAATGAAAAACTGTTTTTT.

The chain couples TRBV4-1 to TRBJ2-7; TRBD2 agrees at 16 bases. This CDR3 contains 18 residues. V was clipped by 2 bases and J by 2 bases; unmatched bases: 6. CDR1 is MGHRA and CDR2 is YSYEKL in the germline V gene. The CDR3 DNA reads as TGCGCCAGCAGCCAACCGGGACTAGCGGGAGGGCCGACCTACGAGCAGTACTTC. Its protein is CASSQPGLAGGPTYEQYF.

This chain joins TRBV4-3 and TRBJ1-2; D is ambiguous. The CDR3 has 14 amino acids. Germline loops: CDR1 LGHNA, CDR2 YSLEER. Trimming cost V 0 bases and J 7 bases, with 12 bases left between them. In DNA form, the CDR3 reads TGCGCCAGCAGCCAAGATCGGAGCATCCCTGGCTACACCTTC. Translating it yields CASSQDRSIPGYTF.

CDR3 loop: CASRTGLAGDEQFF. The CDR3 DNA follows: TGTGCCAGCAGGACGGGACTAGCGGGGGATGAGCAGTTCTTC. The chain links TRBV27 to TRBJ2-1, with 14 bases lining up with TRBD2. The germline CDR1 and CDR2 sequences are MNHEY and SMNVEV (reference sequence). The CDR3 is 14 residues long. V shed 6 bases and J 8 bases; nucleotides not matched to a gene: 3.

The CDR3 region is CASSLVETYYNEQFF. DNA of the CDR3: TGTGCCAGCAGCTTAGTGGAGACCTACTACAATGAGCAGTTCTTC. This chain joins TRBV7-9 and TRBJ2-1, with D unclear. The CDR3 covers 15 residues. Germline CDR1 is SEHNR and CDR2 is FQNEAQ (reference sequence). Trimming pared 1 base from V and 3 bases from J, leaving 10 bases between.

V and J are TRBV19 and TRBJ1-1; no reliable D call. The CDR3 length is 15 residues. Germline V gives CDR1 LNHDA, CDR2 SQIVND (reference sequence). Trimming removed 3 bases from V and 2 bases from J, with 13 bases in between. In DNA, the CDR3 is TGTGCCAGTAGTATTTTTAACATTCTTAACACTGAAGCTTTCTTT. Translated, it gives CASSIFNILNTEAFF. The full variable domain, completed using reference TRBV19 and TRBJ1-1, is DGGITQSPKYLFRKEGQNVTLSCEQNLNHDAMYWYRQDPGQGLRLIYYSQIVNDFQKGDIAEGYSVSREKKESFPLTVTSAQKNPTAFYLCASSIFNILNTEAFFGQGTRLTVV.

This sequence joins TRBV7-2 and TRBJ1-5, with 9 positions matching TRBD1. The V segment lost 6 bases and the J segment 9 bases; nucleotides outside the gene matches: 9. CDR3 length: 14 amino acids. Germline lookup yields CDR1 SGHTA and CDR2 FQGNSA. The CDR3 here is CASSRPGTGWPQHF. In DNA form, the CDR3 reads TGTGCCAGCAGTCGTCCCGGGACAGGGTGGCCCCAGCATTTT. The entire variable domain, with the rest obtained from reference TRBV7-2 and TRBJ1-5, is as follows: GAGVSQSPSNKVTEKGKDVELRCDPISGHTALYWYRQSLGQGLEFLIYFQGNSAPDKSGLPSDRFSAERTGGSVSTLTIQRTQQEDSAVYLCASSRPGTGWPQHFGDGTRLSIL.

The chain has TRBV19 and TRBJ1-6; D remains unclear. CDR3 length equals 14 residues. V was trimmed by 2 bases and J by 7 bases, leaving 9 bases between them. The V gene's germline CDR1 is LNHDA and CDR2 SQIVND (reference sequence). The CDR3 loop is CASSIRTTNSPLHF. The CDR3 coding sequence is TGTGCCAGTAGTATAAGGACTACCAATTCACCCCTCCACTTT.

The rearrangement uses TRBV11-2 and TRBJ1-3, with 10 bases fitting TRBD1. There are 15 residues in the CDR3. V dropped 3 bases and J dropped 4; count of bases not matched to a gene: 3. CDR1 and CDR2 (germline): SGHAT, FQNNGV. The CDR3 region has the DNA TGTGCCAGCAGCTTTGCGGGACAGGGGGGAAACACCATATATTTT. This sequence encodes CASSFAGQGGNTIYF.

This chain uses TRBV7-3 with TRBJ2-5, with 11 bases lining up with TRBD1. The germline V gene has CDR1 SGHTA and CDR2 FQGTGA. Trimming cost V 6 bases and J 2 bases; bases outside gene matches: 5. The CDR3 is 15 amino acids. CDR3 sequence: CASRAGTGGQETQYF. The CDR3, as DNA: TGTGCCAGCAGGGCCGGGACAGGGGGGCAAGAGACCCAGTACTTC.

This clone was counted a single time. The chain employs TRBV10-3 and TRBJ2-5; D is possibly TRBD2 (6 bases). Per the germline V gene, CDR1 is ENHRY and CDR2 is SYGVKD. The CDR3 loop spans 14 amino acids. V lost 7 bases to trimming and J lost 0 bases, with 12 bases between them. Here the CDR3 DNA reads TGTGCCATCAAGGATAGCGGTTACCAAGAGACCCAGTACTTC. Its protein product is CAIKDSGYQETQYF.

The V call is TRBV4-3, the J call TRBJ1-5; D remains ambiguous. Per germline, CDR1 LGHNA and CDR2 YSLEER. The CDR3 spans 17 residues. V was cut by 0 bases and J by 0 bases, with 12 bases left in between. CDR3 in DNA: TGCGCCAGCAGCCAAGATCAGGCGCCCGCTAGCAATCAGCCCCAGCATTTT. As protein: CASSQDQAPASNQPQHF.

The chain employs TRBV5-1 and TRBJ2-5, with TRBD1 matching over 9 bases. This CDR3 region has 15 residues. Germline assignment: CDR1 SGHRS and CDR2 YFSETQ. V was pared by 2 bases and J by 2 bases, with 4 bases of the junction left unmatched. CDR3 DNA: TGCGCCAGCAGCTTTGAGGGACAGGGACAAGAGACCCAGTACTTC. Its protein product is CASSFEGQGQETQYF.

The chain links TRBV19 to TRBJ2-1, with D tentatively TRBD2 (5 bases). The V and J ends lost 2 bases and 0 bases respectively, with 8 bases between them. The germline CDR1 and CDR2 sequences are LNHDA and SQIVND (reference sequence). This CDR3 is 15 amino acids long. DNA of the CDR3: TGTGCCAGTAGTATAAAGCGGAGCTCCTACAATGAGCAGTTCTTC. This translates into CASSIKRSSYNEQFF.

The rearrangement links TRBV6-1 to TRBJ1-5, with D perhaps TRBD1 (6 bases). With 6 bases removed from V and 3 bases from J, the gap between germline ends came to 15 bases. CDR3 length: 15 residues. CDR1 and CDR2 (germline): MNHNS, SASEGT. The CDR3 region is CASSASGQNNQPQHF. The CDR3 bases are TGTGCCAGCAGCGCTTCGGGACAAAACAATCAGCCCCAGCATTTT.

The rearrangement links TRBV10-1 to TRBJ1-4; 9 nucleotides align to TRBD1. Per the germline V gene, CDR1 is WNHNN and CDR2 is SYGVQD (reference sequence). V trimming: 6 bases; J trimming: 7 bases; junction bases outside the gene matches: 18. CDR3 length: 18 amino acids. The CDR3 loop reads CASRTTRDRAGLGEKLFF. For the CDR3, the DNA is TGCGCCAGCAGAACAACCCGGGACAGGGCAGGGTTGGGTGAAAAACTGTTTTTT.

The CDR3 DNA is TGTGCCAGCAGCTCAGAGGGACTAGCGGGAGGGAGCTCCTACAATGAGCAGTTCTTC. Its translation: CASSSEGLAGGSSYNEQFF. The gene calls are TRBV13 and TRBJ2-1; 16 bases line up with TRBD2. After removal of 4 bases from V and 0 bases from J, the junction contained 6 bases not matched to a gene. Germline V gene data show CDR1 as PRHDT and CDR2 as FYEKMQ (reference sequence). This CDR3 region has 19 residues.

In nucleotides, the CDR3 is TGTGCCAGCAGCTTAGGAGGGGGCCTCCTGATGAACACTGAAGCTTTCTTT. Translation gives CASSLGGGLLMNTEAFF. The V gene is TRBV7-8, the J gene TRBJ1-1; 7 bases align to TRBD1. The CDR3 has 17 residues. V lost 1 base, J lost 0 bases, and 8 bases stayed unmatched. Germline values: CDR1 SGHVS, CDR2 FQNEAQ.

The CDR3 nucleotides are TGTGCCAGCAGCTCGTTGGGCGAAATTGGAAACACCATATATTTT. This codes for CASSSLGEIGNTIYF. The rearrangement links TRBV5-6 to TRBJ1-3; D uncertain. The V end lost 3 bases, the J end lost 3 bases, and 13 bases lay between the germline ends. This CDR3 contains 15 residues. The germline V gene has CDR1 SGHDT and CDR2 YYEEEE.